This note documents a single T cell receptor (beta chain) sequence. Its cognate antigen is unknown. The V and J ends lost 3 bases and 4 bases respectively, with 12 bases between them. The germline V gene has CDR1 MNHEY and CDR2 SMNVEV (reference sequence). CDR3 length: 15 amino acids. Original processing notes: Filtering was not the same, since immunoSEQ gave junction-only sequences without quality scores. Assay used: immunoSEQ multiplex PCR; TCRdb lists only in-frame clones, some missing. V and J calls plus clone size are reproduced from that table; the DNA served to infer D and trimming. Of hundreds of thousands of clones listed, nearly 97% were seen once; the top ten hold 0.085% to 0.11%. This record comes from a study of shared clonotypes between healthy human individuals. CD8 cells regarded as naive lacked CD45RO, were positively chosen for CCR7, and omitted terminally differentiated effector memory CD45RA+ cells.

Broader study findings: Generation probabilities were higher for clonotypes shared across all four sorted-subset donors than for unshared ones. Clonotype sharing across a few donors was observed for 5% to 6.5% of naive CD4 clonotypes.

Material for sequencing was naive CD8+ T cells sorted from blood. The rearrangement joins TRBV27 to TRBJ2-2; maybe TRBD1 (5 bases). The sequence was collected from a woman younger than 45 in good health. CDR3 protein: CASSLLQGGTGELFF. The CDR3 DNA reads TGTGCCAGCAGTTTGCTCCAGGGTGGCACCGGGGAGCTGTTTTTT.